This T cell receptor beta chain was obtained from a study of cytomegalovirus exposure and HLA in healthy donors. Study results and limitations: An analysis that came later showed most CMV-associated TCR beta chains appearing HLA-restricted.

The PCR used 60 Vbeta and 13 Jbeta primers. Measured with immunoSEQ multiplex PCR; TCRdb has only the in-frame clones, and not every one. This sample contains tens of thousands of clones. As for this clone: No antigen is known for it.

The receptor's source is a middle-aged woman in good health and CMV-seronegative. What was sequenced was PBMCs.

CDR3 DNA: TGTGCCAGTAGTATAGGCGGTTGGGTGGGACAGGGCAATGAGCAGTTCTTC. This sequence encodes CASSIGGWVGQGNEQFF. The genes are TRBV19 and TRBJ2-1, with 9 nucleotides matching TRBD1. This CDR3 has 17 residues. Germline V CDR1 and CDR2: LNHDA, SQIVND (reference sequence). V was pared by 1 base and J by 6 bases, with 10 bases of the junction left unmatched.